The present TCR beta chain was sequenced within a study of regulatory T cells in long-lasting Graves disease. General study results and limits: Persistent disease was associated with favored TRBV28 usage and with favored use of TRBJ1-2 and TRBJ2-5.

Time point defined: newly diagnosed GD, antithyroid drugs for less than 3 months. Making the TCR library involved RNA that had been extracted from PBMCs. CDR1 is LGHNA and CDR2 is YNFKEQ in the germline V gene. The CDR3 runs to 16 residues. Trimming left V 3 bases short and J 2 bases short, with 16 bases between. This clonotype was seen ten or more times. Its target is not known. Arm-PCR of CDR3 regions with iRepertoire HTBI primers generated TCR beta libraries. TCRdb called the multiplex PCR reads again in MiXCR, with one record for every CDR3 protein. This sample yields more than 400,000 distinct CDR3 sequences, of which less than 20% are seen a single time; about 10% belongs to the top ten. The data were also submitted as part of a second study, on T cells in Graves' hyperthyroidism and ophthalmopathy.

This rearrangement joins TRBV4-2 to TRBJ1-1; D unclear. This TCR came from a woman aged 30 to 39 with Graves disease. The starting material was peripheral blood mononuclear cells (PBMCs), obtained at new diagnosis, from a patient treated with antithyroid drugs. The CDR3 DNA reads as TGTGCCAGCAGCCATACGACATCGGCCGCTAACACTGAAGCTTTCTTT. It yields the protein CASSHTTSAANTEAFF.